Presented here are 19 T cell receptor beta chains from one specimen sequenced in a study of blood T cell repertoires in COVID-19. Here immunoSEQ multiplex PCR was the method, and the copy in TCRdb shows in-frame clones only, minus some. The table shows a few hundred thousand clones, with about nine tenths occurring only once. Material: PBMCs or T cells enriched from blood (not recorded which). Every receptor here comes from a man aged 40-49 years who had recovered from COVID-19.

This chain uses TRBV10-3 with TRBJ2-1, with 7 bases lining up with TRBD2. The V and J ends lost 8 bases and 7 bases, in that order; junction bases with no gene match: 8. The germline CDR1 and CDR2 sequences are ENHRY and SYGVKD. The CDR3 sequence is 13 residues long. DNA of the CDR3: TGTGCCATCGAGAGAGGGGAGGGAAATGAGCAGTTCTTC. It encodes CAIERGEGNEQFF.

The rearrangement uses TRBV2 and TRBJ1-4; 8 bases are shared with TRBD1. Germline loops: CDR1 SNHLY, CDR2 FYNNEI. The CDR3 length is 15 residues. V lost 6 bases, J lost 5 bases, and 8 bases stayed unmatched. CDR3: CASSLGGQANEKLFF. CDR3 DNA sequence: TGTGCCAGCAGCCTGGGGGGACAGGCCAATGAAAAACTGTTTTTT.

CDR3 DNA: TGTGCCAGCAGCCGACAGGGATCTGAAGCTTTCTTT. Translation: CASSRQGSEAFF. This chain links TRBV6-6 with TRBJ1-1; 7 positions agree with TRBD1. The CDR3 spans 12 residues. Trimming cost V 6 bases and J 6 bases; bases outside gene matches: 4. Germline CDR1 MNHNY, CDR2 SVGAGI (reference sequence).

The CDR3 nucleotides read TGTGCCAGCAGTGAAGCGGGGGGAGTCGTGGATACGCAGTATTTT. It specifies CASSEAGGVVDTQYF. This sequence joins TRBV6-1 and TRBJ2-3; tentatively, D is TRBD2 (6 bases). In germline, CDR1 is MNHNS, CDR2 SASEGT. The V and J ends lost 0 bases and 6 bases respectively, with 13 bases between them. The CDR3 totals 15 residues.

This chain links TRBV7-2 with TRBJ1-2, with D possibly being TRBD1 (5 bases). The V end lost 0 bases, the J end lost 6 bases, and 14 bases lay between the germline ends. Looked up from germline, CDR1 is SGHTA and CDR2 is FQGNSA. The CDR3 spans 15 residues. In DNA, the CDR3 is TGTGCCAGCAGCTTAGCGGCCAGGGTGATGGATGGCTACACCTTC. This codes for CASSLAARVMDGYTF.

J is TRBJ2-1 and V is TRBV4-1; D is perhaps TRBD1 (10 bases). Germline CDR1 reads MGHRA; CDR2 reads YSYEKL. V lost 4 bases and J 7 bases, leaving 32 bases between the germline ends. This CDR3 is 20 amino acids long. The CDR3 is CASSPLPGQGFIAGVNEQFF. In nucleotides, the CDR3 is TGCGCCAGCAGCCCGCTCCCGGGACAGGGGTTCATAGCGGGAGTAAATGAGCAGTTCTTC.

The rearrangement joins TRBV6-5 to TRBJ1-2, with D possibly matching TRBD1 (5 bases). The CDR3 sequence is 11 residues long. Trimming cost V 9 bases and J 4 bases, with 9 bases left between them. Per the germline V gene, CDR1 is MNHEY and CDR2 is SVGAGI. CDR3: CASMQGYGYTF. CDR3 sequence (DNA): TGTGCCAGTATGCAGGGCTATGGCTACACCTTC.

The J gene is TRBJ2-7, the V gene TRBV3-1 (or the pseudogene TRBV3-2); no clear D gene. The V end was cut by 1 base, the J end by 0 bases, with 7 bases between. CDR1 and CDR2 from the germline V gene are LGHDT and YNNKEL (reference sequence). There are 14 residues in the CDR3. The CDR3 loop reads CASSQGSSSYEQYF. Here the CDR3 DNA reads TGTGCCAGCAGCCAAGGGTCGAGCTCCTACGAGCAGTACTTC.

J is TRBJ2-1 and V is TRBV5-4; 7 nucleotides align to TRBD1. CDR1 and CDR2 (germline): SGHNT, YYREEE (reference sequence). The CDR3 is made up of 15 amino acids. V gave up 2 bases and J gave up 8 bases; unmatched junction bases: 10. The CDR3 DNA sequence: TGTGCCAGCAGCTTTACAGGGGCTATCGGCGATGAGCAGTTCTTC. As protein: CASSFTGAIGDEQFF.

The chain carries TRBV29-1 and TRBJ2-2; D possibly corresponds to TRBD2 (5 bases). The CDR3 contains 14 residues. The germline gives CDR1 SQVTM, CDR2 ANQGSEA. The CDR3 bases are TGCGCCTGCCCGAGGACTTCTAACACCGGGGAGCTGTTTTTT. It specifies CACPRTSNTGELFF.

The chain couples TRBV2 to TRBJ2-1; D perhaps matches TRBD2 (6 bases). The V gene's germline CDR1 is SNHLY and CDR2 FYNNEI. The length of the CDR3 is 14 residues. Trimming left V 4 bases short and J 2 bases short, with 9 bases between. The CDR3 reads CASSGGLAYNEQFF. DNA of the CDR3: TGTGCCAGCAGTGGGGGACTGGCCTACAATGAGCAGTTCTTC.

This chain connects TRBV4-2 to TRBJ2-1; TRBD1 agrees at 7 bases. CDR1 is LGHNA and CDR2 is YNFKEQ in the germline V gene. CDR3 length: 15 amino acids. Trimming took 0 bases from V and 4 from J; bases not matched to a gene: 3. The CDR3 loop is CASSQEGGPYNEQFF. The CDR3 coding sequence is TGTGCCAGCAGCCAAGAAGGGGGCCCGTACAATGAGCAGTTCTTC.

Turning to this clone: This same CDR3 is encoded by further DNA sequences in the sample. The V gene is TRBV6-4, the J gene TRBJ2-3; 9 nucleotides line up with TRBD1. This CDR3 region has 14 residues. V gave up 3 bases and J gave up 5 bases; unmatched junction bases: 3. Looked up from germline, CDR1 is MRHNA and CDR2 is SNTAGT. In DNA, the CDR3 is TGTGCCAGCAGTGAGGGACAGGGCGGAGATACGCAGTATTTT. The encoded protein is CASSEGQGGDTQYF.

This clone showed up just once. The chain links TRBV27 to TRBJ1-3; D is uncertain. There are 14 residues in the CDR3. The V gene lost 8 bases and the J gene lost 1 base, with 12 bases spanning the gap. Germline loops: CDR1 MNHEY, CDR2 SMNVEV (reference sequence). The DNA of the CDR3 is TGTGCCAGCGCCAGGAGGTCTTCTGGAAACACCATATATTTT. As protein: CASARRSSGNTIYF.

The V gene is TRBV12-3 or TRBV12-4, the J gene TRBJ1-2; the D is unclear. Trimming took 10 bases from V and 8 from J, leaving 20 bases between them. The CDR3 totals 13 residues. In DNA form, the CDR3 reads TGTGCCAACGCGAAACAGCCAGGAACCGGCTACACCTTC. This sequence encodes CANAKQPGTGYTF.

The chain recombines TRBV11-2 with TRBJ2-5; 11 nucleotides align to TRBD2. J gave up 4 bases and V 9 bases, and 10 bases lay outside the gene matches. Germline V gene lookup returns CDR1 SGHAT and CDR2 FQNNGV. The CDR3 loop spans 15 amino acids. The CDR3 nucleotides are TGTGCCAGTAGTTTTAGCGGGGGGGGCTCAGAGACCCAGTACTTC. Translated: CASSFSGGGSETQYF.

V gene TRBV28 combines with J gene TRBJ2-7, with D perhaps TRBD1 (6 bases). V was pared by 2 bases and J by 4 bases, with 15 bases between. CDR3 length: 15 amino acids. Germline CDR1 is MDHEN and CDR2 is SYDVKM. The CDR3 sequence is CASSLGDIRTYEQYF. Here the CDR3 DNA reads TGTGCCAGCAGTTTAGGGGACATCCGGACGTACGAGCAGTACTTC.

The sample holds a few counts of this clone. The chain couples TRBV19 to TRBJ2-1, with 14 positions matching TRBD2. This CDR3 has 17 amino acids. Germline V gene data show CDR1 as LNHDA and CDR2 as SQIVND (reference sequence). The J segment lost 4 bases and the V segment lost 4 bases, leaving 6 bases of the junction unmatched. The CDR3 DNA follows: TGTGCCAGTAGTAGTGGAGGACTAGCGGGGGGATACAATGAGCAGTTCTTC. Translation gives CASSSGGLAGGYNEQFF.

CDR3 protein: CAIRGVSGGGSEQFF. The CDR3 DNA is TGTGCCATCAGGGGCGTCAGCGGGGGCGGTAGTGAGCAGTTCTTC. The chain joins TRBV10-3 to TRBJ2-1, with 8 bases identical to TRBD2. The junction had 13 bases not matched to a gene; V was cut back by 6 bases and J by 9 bases. Germline V gives CDR1 ENHRY, CDR2 SYGVKD. The length of the CDR3 is 15 residues.